These 15 T cell receptor beta chains came from one sample sequenced in a study of glioma-infiltrating T cells after dendritic cell vaccination. The table came from immunoSEQ multiplex PCR; TCRdb's copy has only in-frame clones and leaves some out. The sample consists of about 67,000 clones, under 90% of them appearing once. Sequenced here: blood, sampled before dendritic cell vaccination. These receptors all come from a human donor with glioblastoma.

The chain carries TRBV7-8 and TRBJ1-5; D gene unclear. V shed 2 bases and J shed 2 bases, with 10 bases lying between them. CDR3 length: 15 residues. The V gene's germline CDR1 is SGHVS and CDR2 FQNEAQ. This CDR3 is CASSLRWQGNQPQHF. CDR3 nucleotide sequence: TGTGCCAGCAGCTTACGGTGGCAGGGCAATCAGCCCCAGCATTTT.

The J gene is TRBJ2-3, the V gene TRBV7-2; 8 bases fit TRBD2. The germline gives CDR1 SGHTA, CDR2 FQGNSA. CDR3 size: 16 residues. Trimming cost V 5 bases and J 1 base; bases outside gene matches: 8. CDR3 amino acids: CASSPDSRGGTDTQYF. DNA for the CDR3: TGTGCCAGCAGCCCCGACTCGCGGGGGGGCACAGATACGCAGTATTTT.

DNA of the CDR3: TGTGCCAGCGGCTCTGAGGGGGAGCGGGAATCAGAAGAGACCCAGTACTTC. Its protein product is CASGSEGERESEETQYF. The genes are TRBV2 and TRBJ2-5; D is possibly TRBD2 (7 bases). Trimming left V 8 bases short and J 3 bases short, with 25 bases between. Germline CDR1 SNHLY, CDR2 FYNNEI. The length of the CDR3 is 17 residues.

This chain connects TRBV18 to TRBJ2-3; 10 bases fit TRBD2. There are 18 residues in the CDR3. After removal of 5 bases from V and 0 bases from J, the junction contained 11 bases not matched to a gene. Germline-derived CDR1 and CDR2 are KGHSH and LQKENI. The CDR3: CASSTNPSGGASTDTQYF. The CDR3 bases are TGTGCCAGCTCAACGAATCCTAGCGGGGGTGCTAGCACAGATACGCAGTATTTT.

The V and J genes are TRBV19 and TRBJ1-1; 8 bases agree with TRBD1. The CDR3 length is 12 residues. The germline V gene encodes CDR1 LNHDA and CDR2 SQIVND (reference sequence). Germline trimming cut 7 bases from V and 6 bases from J; bases unmatched to any gene: 4. CDR3: CASKQGVAEAFF. CDR3 DNA sequence: TGTGCCAGTAAACAGGGGGTGGCTGAAGCTTTCTTT.

This chain links TRBV9 with TRBJ1-1; TRBD1 might be the D (6 bases). The germline gives CDR1 SGDLS, CDR2 YYNGEE. The CDR3 is made up of 15 amino acids. Trimming cost V 0 bases and J 3 bases, with 12 bases left between them. The chain's CDR3 is CASSVARGGDTEAFF. CDR3 sequence (DNA): TGTGCCAGCAGCGTAGCCCGAGGGGGTGACACTGAAGCTTTCTTT.

This clone was observed once. The chain carries TRBV29-1 and TRBJ2-1, with TRBD2 matching 7 bases. The J segment lost 0 bases and the V segment lost 5 bases, leaving 13 bases of the junction unmatched. Germline values: CDR1 SQVTM, CDR2 ANQGSEA. This CDR3 spans 17 amino acids. This CDR3 is CSVSGAASRSSYNEQFF. CDR3 DNA sequence: TGCAGCGTTAGCGGGGCGGCCTCCCGAAGCTCCTACAATGAGCAGTTCTTC.

The V call is TRBV19, the J call TRBJ1-1, with 7 bases identical to TRBD1. The trim removed 3 bases at V and 1 base at J, leaving 2 bases unmatched. The length of the CDR3 is 14 residues. Germline V CDR1 and CDR2: LNHDA, SQIVND (reference sequence). CDR3 amino acids: CASSIWTGNTEAFF. The CDR3 DNA reads TGTGCCAGTAGTATCTGGACAGGGAACACTGAAGCTTTCTTT. The variable domain in full, with the rest retrieved from reference TRBV19 and TRBJ1-1, is DGGITQSPKYLFRKEGQNVTLSCEQNLNHDAMYWYRQDPGQGLRLIYYSQIVNDFQKGDIAEGYSVSREKKESFPLTVTSAQKNPTAFYLCASSIWTGNTEAFFGQGTRLTVV.

In this sample, this clone turned up a few times. The rearrangement links TRBV10-3 to TRBJ2-2; TRBD1 agrees at 7 bases. Unmatched junction bases numbered 7, after V lost 3 bases and J lost 3 bases. The CDR3 runs 16 residues. Germline CDR1 reads ENHRY; CDR2 reads SYGVKD. CDR3 coding DNA: TGTGCCATCAGTGAACGGGGCCAGGGGGACACCGGGGAGCTGTTTTTT. It encodes CAISERGQGDTGELFF.

This sequence joins TRBV27 and TRBJ2-7; D gene uncertain. In germline, CDR1 is MNHEY, CDR2 SMNVEV (reference sequence). V was pared by 5 bases and J by 6 bases, with 11 bases between. The CDR3 has 12 residues. CDR3 loop: CASSPLGGEQYF. CDR3 sequence (DNA): TGTGCCAGCAGTCCCCTCGGCGGCGAGCAGTACTTC.

The chain has TRBV5-1 and TRBJ1-1, with TRBD1 matching over 7 bases. V was pared by 9 bases and J by 5 bases, with 16 bases of the junction left unmatched. CDR1 and CDR2 from the germline V gene are SGHRS and YFSETQ. The CDR3 runs to 15 residues. CDR3 DNA sequence: TGCGCCACGCAGAATCCACAGGGGCCGTCGACTGAAGCTTTCTTT. Protein: CATQNPQGPSTEAFF. The entire variable domain, with the rest obtained from reference TRBV5-1 and TRBJ1-1, is as follows: KAGVTQTPRYLIKTRGQQVTLSCSPISGHRSVSWYQQTPGQGLQFLFEYFSETQRNKGNFPGRFSGRQFSNSRSEMNVSTLELGDSALYLCATQNPQGPSTEAFFGQGTRLTVV.

The J gene is TRBJ1-2, the V gene TRBV25-1; D is unclear. This CDR3 contains 12 residues. Germline CDR1 reads MGHDK; CDR2 reads SYGVNS. V shed 4 bases and J shed 4 bases, with 7 bases lying between them. CDR3 sequence (DNA): TGTGCCAGCAGTGCAGGCATCTATGGCTACACCTTC. Protein sequence: CASSAGIYGYTF.

The rearrangement uses TRBV4-3 and TRBJ1-3, with D possibly TRBD1 on 6 matching bases. From germline, CDR1 is LGHNA and CDR2 YSLEER. The CDR3 is made up of 18 amino acids. Between the trimmed V and J ends, which lost 0 bases and 2 bases, there was a span of 17 bases. The chain's CDR3 is CASSQDGVAGAPGNTIYF. The CDR3 bases are TGCGCCAGCAGCCAAGATGGGGTTGCAGGGGCCCCTGGAAACACCATATATTTT.

V and J are TRBV4-2 and TRBJ1-2; the match to TRBD1 covers 8 bases. CDR1 is LGHNA and CDR2 is YNFKEQ in the germline V gene. V shed 2 bases, J shed 4 bases, and the junction held 6 bases outside the gene matches. The CDR3 totals 15 residues. CDR3 sequence (DNA): TGTGCCAGCAGCCAACTTGACAGGGGCAGCTATGGCTACACCTTC. It specifies CASSQLDRGSYGYTF.

The sample holds a few counts of this clone. The identical CDR3 is also encoded by other nucleotide sequences in the sample. The chain links TRBV29-1 to TRBJ2-1, with 7 bases that match TRBD2. Germline V gene lookup returns CDR1 SQVTM and CDR2 ANQGSEA. CDR3 length: 15 amino acids. V lost 6 bases and J lost 5; bases outside the gene matches: 13. CDR3 residues: CSVDGTKKHDNEQFF. The CDR3, as DNA: TGCAGCGTCGATGGGACTAAGAAACATGACAATGAGCAGTTCTTC.